One sample yielded the 21 T cell receptor beta chains listed below, sequenced in a study of beta chain features in type 1 diabetes. General study findings and limits: Shorter TCRB CDR3s, moderately but significantly so, were found in Type 1 diabetes patients in all four CD4+ subsets.

The sequenced template was cDNA made from the entire isolated RNA. The assay was immunoSEQ multiplex PCR, and TCRdb's table has in-frame clones only and misses some. The sample yields around 140,000 clones, 9% seen once. No antigen has been assigned to these receptors. The sample taken for sequencing was central memory CD4+ T cells from blood. These receptors were collected from a man under 40 with type 1 diabetes.

CDR3 DNA: TGCGCCAGCAGCACCGGGACAGGGAACAATGAGCAGTTCTTC. Amino acids: CASSTGTGNNEQFF. The V call is TRBV5-1, the J call TRBJ2-1; 9 bases are shared with TRBD1. The V gene's germline CDR1 is SGHRS and CDR2 YFSETQ. The CDR3 runs to 14 residues. The J segment lost 5 bases and the V segment lost 4 bases, leaving 4 bases of the junction unmatched.

This clone was counted only a few times. The chain is built from TRBV30 and TRBJ2-2, with 8 bases aligning to TRBD1. Germline V lookup: CDR1 GTSNPN, CDR2 SVGIG (reference sequence). The V gene end was trimmed by 4 bases and the J gene end by 5 bases; junction bases not matched to a gene: 6. The CDR3 covers 14 residues. The CDR3 nucleotides read TGTGCCTGGATGTTCAGGACAGGGACCGGGGAGCTGTTTTTT. It yields the protein CAWMFRTGTGELFF.

The chain links TRBV7-6 to TRBJ2-2; D not resolved. The V and J ends lost 5 bases and 6 bases respectively, with 7 bases between them. Germline assignment: CDR1 SGHVS and CDR2 FNYEAQ. CDR3 length: 12 amino acids. This CDR3 is CASSPQAGELFF. In nucleotides, the CDR3 is TGTGCCAGCAGCCCCCAGGCCGGGGAGCTGTTTTTT.

The chain uses TRBV5-4 and TRBJ1-2; the match to TRBD1 covers 8 bases. V gave up 4 bases and J gave up 3 bases; unmatched junction bases: 8. CDR3 length: 15 residues. Germline V gene lookup returns CDR1 SGHNT and CDR2 YYREEE (reference sequence). The CDR3 DNA is TGTGCCAGCAGCCCGAACACAGGGGGTTACTATGGCTACACCTTC. Translation gives CASSPNTGGYYGYTF.

Note on this clone: The sample carries other DNA sequences with the same CDR3. CDR3 DNA: TGTGCCAGCAGCCGGGACAGGGAAGAGACCCAGTACTTC. Protein product: CASSRDREETQYF. The chain carries TRBV7-2 and TRBJ2-5; 9 nucleotides align to TRBD1. CDR1 is SGHTA and CDR2 is FQGNSA in the germline V gene. This CDR3 comprises 13 residues. Trimming took 5 bases from V and 3 from J; bases not matched to a gene: 1.

This clone was seen only a few times. The rearrangement joins TRBV4-2 to TRBJ2-1; the match to TRBD2 covers 9 bases. Germline trimming cut 5 bases from V and 7 bases from J; bases unmatched to any gene: 9. The V gene's germline CDR1 is LGHNA and CDR2 YNFKEQ. This CDR3 contains 15 residues. The CDR3 sequence is CASSWGRGGRNEQFF. CDR3 nucleotides: TGTGCCAGCAGCTGGGGGCGGGGGGGCCGAAATGAGCAGTTCTTC.

This clone was counted many times. The genes are TRBV9 and TRBJ2-5; TRBD2 matches at 11 bases. This CDR3 spans 16 amino acids. CDR1 is SGDLS, CDR2 YYNGEE, per germline. V shed 3 bases and J 0 bases; nucleotides not matched to a gene: 4. CDR3 protein: CASSANSGGDQETQYF. CDR3 in DNA: TGTGCCAGCAGCGCGAATAGCGGGGGGGACCAAGAGACCCAGTACTTC.

The chain has TRBV6-5 and TRBJ1-2; 11 nucleotides align to TRBD1. Germline V gene sequence: CDR1 MNHEY, CDR2 SVGAGI. The CDR3 has 15 residues. Trimming at V came to 0 bases and at J to 5 bases, leaving 2 bases not matched to a gene. The CDR3 nucleotides are TGTGCCAGCAGTTACTCGGGACAGGGGGAGTATGGCTACACCTTC. As protein: CASSYSGQGEYGYTF.

The chain carries TRBV5-1 and TRBJ2-4; 8 nucleotides agree with TRBD2. Trimming cost V 4 bases and J 8 bases; bases outside gene matches: 8. The CDR3 spans 14 residues. CDR1 is SGHRS, CDR2 YFSETQ, per germline. This CDR3 reads CASSTGGPKDIQYF. As DNA, the CDR3 is TGCGCCAGCAGCACGGGGGGGCCTAAAGACATTCAGTACTTC.

The V call is TRBV9, the J call TRBJ2-3; 7 bases are a match to TRBD1. Trimming took 3 bases from V and 2 from J; bases not matched to a gene: 6. The CDR3 sequence is 15 residues long. CDR1 is SGDLS, CDR2 YYNGEE, per germline. The chain's CDR3 is CASSAHGTATDTQYF. The CDR3 DNA is TGTGCCAGCAGCGCCCACGGGACAGCCACAGATACGCAGTATTTT.

J is TRBJ2-2 and V is TRBV4-2; 7 bases are shared with TRBD2. The germline V gene has CDR1 LGHNA and CDR2 YNFKEQ. This CDR3 contains 14 residues. The V segment lost 5 bases and the J segment 7 bases; nucleotides outside the gene matches: 7. CDR3 bases: TGTGCCAGCAGCTTGGATCGGACTAGCGGGGAGCTGTTTTTT. The encoded protein is CASSLDRTSGELFF.

Only a few counts were recorded for this clone. This rearrangement joins TRBV5-1 to TRBJ2-6; 8 nucleotides line up with TRBD1. Germline V gene data show CDR1 as SGHRS and CDR2 as YFSETQ. After removal of 4 bases from V and 3 bases from J, the junction contained 3 bases not matched to a gene. The CDR3 runs 15 residues. CDR3 residues: CASSPGGFGANVLTF. CDR3 sequence (DNA): TGCGCCAGCAGCCCAGGGGGCTTTGGGGCCAACGTCCTGACTTTC.

CDR3 loop: CASSQTGLDTQYF. CDR3 sequence (DNA): TGTGCCAGCAGCCAAACAGGGTTGGATACGCAGTATTTT. V gene TRBV4-2 combines with J gene TRBJ2-3; TRBD1 might be the D (6 bases). Germline CDR1 reads LGHNA; CDR2 reads YNFKEQ. Trimming shortened V by 2 bases and J by 6 bases, and 9 bases separated the two germline ends. The CDR3 is 13 residues long.

V is TRBV29-1 and J is TRBJ1-2; unclear D gene. CDR1 is SQVTM, CDR2 ANQGSEA, per germline. V was clipped by 0 bases and J by 6 bases, with 8 bases between them. The length of the CDR3 is 12 residues. CDR3: CSVEDQRDGYTF. The CDR3 DNA reads as TGCAGCGTTGAAGATCAAAGAGATGGCTACACCTTC.

Ten or more counts support this clone. The sample holds other DNA sequences that translate to the same CDR3. The genes are TRBV27 and TRBJ2-5; 9 bases line up with TRBD1. Germline V gene lookup returns CDR1 MNHEY and CDR2 SMNVEV (reference sequence). Losses at the gene ends were 4 bases for V and 6 bases for J; bases not matched to a gene: 6. The CDR3 runs to 14 residues. The CDR3 loop is CASSSPGQGKTQYF. DNA of the CDR3: TGTGCCAGCAGTTCCCCGGGACAGGGCAAGACCCAGTACTTC.

The chain links TRBV29-1 to TRBJ2-1; 7 nucleotides agree with TRBD1. Germline CDR1 SQVTM, CDR2 ANQGSEA. Unmatched junction bases numbered 8, after V lost 2 bases and J lost 4 bases. The CDR3 sequence is 15 residues long. CDR3 nucleotide sequence: TGCAGCGTTGAAATAGGCAGGGGGTCTTACAATGAGCAGTTCTTC. It codes for CSVEIGRGSYNEQFF.

This clone was seen more than once but under ten times. The chain couples TRBV28 to TRBJ1-2, with D hard to call. Germline V CDR1 and CDR2: MDHEN, SYDVKM. Trimming cost V 4 bases and J 7 bases, with 19 bases left between them. The CDR3 covers 15 residues. This CDR3 is CASSSPGGRDFGYTF. Here the CDR3 DNA reads TGTGCCAGCAGTTCCCCGGGAGGGAGGGATTTTGGCTACACCTTC.

In DNA, the CDR3 is TGTGCCAGCAGGAAAGTTTTACTCACAGATACGCAGTATTTT. Protein product: CASRKVLLTDTQYF. The chain recombines TRBV6-5 with TRBJ2-3; D gene uncertain. Trimming took 6 bases from V and 2 from J, leaving 12 bases between them. The CDR3 has 14 residues. Germline CDR1 is MNHEY and CDR2 is SVGAGI.

V usage is TRBV6-5 and J usage is TRBJ2-7; 7 bases match TRBD2. Per germline, CDR1 MNHEY and CDR2 SVGAGI. Trimming took 6 bases from V and 0 from J; bases not matched to a gene: 8. This CDR3 is built from 15 residues. The CDR3 DNA reads as TGTGCCAGCAGCCCAAGGAGCGGGGCCTCCTACGAGCAGTACTTC. It encodes CASSPRSGASYEQYF.

This clone turned up a few times. In the same sample, other DNA sequences code for this CDR3. The chain couples TRBV5-4 to TRBJ2-3; 14 positions match TRBD2. V lost 3 bases to trimming and J lost 2 bases; unmatched junction nucleotides: 2. Germline CDR1 is SGHNT and CDR2 is YYREEE (reference sequence). The CDR3 loop spans 16 amino acids. DNA of the CDR3: TGTGCCAGCAGCTCGGGACTAGCGGGGGTCACAGATACGCAGTATTTT. Translated: CASSSGLAGVTDTQYF.

This clone was seen only a few times. The V call is TRBV7-2, the J call TRBJ2-3, with TRBD1 as a possible D gene (6 bases). Germline V gene data show CDR1 as SGHTA and CDR2 as FQGNSA. The CDR3 covers 14 residues. With 5 bases removed from V and 13 bases from J, the gap between germline ends came to 22 bases. CDR3 protein: CASSRQGGNPGEYF. The CDR3 DNA follows: TGTGCCAGCAGCCGGCAGGGCGGAAACCCAGGGGAGTATTTT.